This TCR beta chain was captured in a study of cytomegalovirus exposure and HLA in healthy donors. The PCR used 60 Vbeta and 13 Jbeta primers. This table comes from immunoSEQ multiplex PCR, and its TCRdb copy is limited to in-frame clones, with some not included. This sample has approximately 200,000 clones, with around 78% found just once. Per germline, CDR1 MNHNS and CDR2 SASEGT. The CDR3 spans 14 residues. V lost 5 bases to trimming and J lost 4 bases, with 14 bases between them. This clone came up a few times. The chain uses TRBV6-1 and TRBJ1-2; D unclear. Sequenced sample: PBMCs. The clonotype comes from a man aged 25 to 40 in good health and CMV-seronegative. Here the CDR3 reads CASSPRGSTYGYTF. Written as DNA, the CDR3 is TGTGCCAGCAGTCCCCGCGGGAGTACCTATGGCTACACCTTC.